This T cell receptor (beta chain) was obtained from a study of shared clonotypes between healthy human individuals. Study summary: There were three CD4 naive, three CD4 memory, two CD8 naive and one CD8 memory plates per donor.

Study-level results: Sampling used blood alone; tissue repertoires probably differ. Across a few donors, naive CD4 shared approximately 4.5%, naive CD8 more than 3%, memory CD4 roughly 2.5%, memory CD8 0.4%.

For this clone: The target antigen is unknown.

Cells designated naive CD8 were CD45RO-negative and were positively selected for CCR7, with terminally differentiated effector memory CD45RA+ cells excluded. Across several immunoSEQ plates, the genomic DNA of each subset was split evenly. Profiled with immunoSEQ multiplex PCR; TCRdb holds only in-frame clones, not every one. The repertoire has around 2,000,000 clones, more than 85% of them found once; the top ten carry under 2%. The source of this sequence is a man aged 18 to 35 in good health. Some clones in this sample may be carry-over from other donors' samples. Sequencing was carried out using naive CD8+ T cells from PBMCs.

In DNA, the CDR3 is TGTGCCAGCAGGGTAGGGGGAAACTATGGCTACACCTTC. This sequence encodes CASRVGGNYGYTF. The chain recombines TRBV6-1 with TRBJ1-2; possible D gene TRBD1, 6 bases. From germline, CDR1 is MNHNS and CDR2 SASEGT. V was pared by 6 bases and J by 2 bases, with 10 bases between. The length of the CDR3 is 13 residues.